The 15 T cell receptor beta chains listed next were all sequenced from one sample in a study of blood T cell repertoires in COVID-19. The protocol was immunoSEQ multiplex PCR, while the TCRdb copy is restricted to in-frame clones and leaves out a portion. This sample has roughly 140,000 clones, with around four fifths found just once. Sequencing was carried out using PBMCs or T cells enriched from blood (not recorded which). The source of these receptors is a woman between 40 and 55 years old who had recovered from COVID-19.

The chain is built from TRBV27 and TRBJ2-1; 7 nucleotides align to TRBD2. Germline V gene data show CDR1 as MNHEY and CDR2 as SMNVEV (reference sequence). Germline trimming cut 1 base from V and 0 bases from J; bases unmatched to any gene: 3. The CDR3 runs to 16 residues. CDR3 sequence reads: CASSLFKRDSYNEQFF. The DNA of the CDR3 is TGTGCCAGCAGTTTATTCAAGCGGGACTCCTACAATGAGCAGTTCTTC.

This clone appeared a few times. The rearrangement links TRBV3-1 (or the pseudogene TRBV3-2) to TRBJ2-7; 12 nucleotides agree with TRBD2. Germline V gene data show CDR1 as LGHDT and CDR2 as YNNKEL (reference sequence). V gave up 1 base and J gave up 6 bases; unmatched junction bases: 4. The CDR3 is 15 amino acids. In DNA, the CDR3 is TGTGCCAGCAGCCAAGCCGGGACTAGCGGGCGCGAGCAGTACTTC. Protein sequence: CASSQAGTSGREQYF.

The chain combines TRBV3-1 (or the pseudogene TRBV3-2) with TRBJ2-3; D is perhaps TRBD2 (6 bases). CDR3 length: 15 amino acids. V lost 1 base to trimming and J lost 0 bases, with 8 bases between them. CDR1 is LGHDT, CDR2 YNNKEL, per germline (reference sequence). DNA for the CDR3: TGTGCCAGCAGCCAAGGAGGGACTAGCACAGATACGCAGTATTTT. This sequence encodes CASSQGGTSTDTQYF.

As for this clone: Other DNA sequences in this sample translate to the same CDR3. The gene calls are TRBV19 and TRBJ2-7; 12 bases match TRBD2. The CDR3 consists of 15 residues. Germline trimming cut 5 bases from V and 2 bases from J; bases unmatched to any gene: 4. CDR1 is LNHDA and CDR2 is SQIVND in the germline V gene (reference sequence). This chain's CDR3 is CASSDRLAGAYEQYF. DNA of the CDR3: TGTGCCAGTAGTGACAGACTAGCGGGAGCCTACGAGCAGTACTTC.

The chain uses TRBV15 and TRBJ1-4; 7 bases are shared with TRBD1. V dropped 5 bases and J dropped 5; count of bases not matched to a gene: 8. The CDR3 consists of 15 residues. Germline CDR1 and CDR2: LNHNV and YYDKDF (reference sequence). CDR3 protein: CATSLRTGANEKLFF. CDR3 bases: TGTGCCACCAGCCTACGGACAGGAGCGAATGAAAAACTGTTTTTT.

The J gene is TRBJ1-5, the V gene TRBV27, with D perhaps TRBD1 (6 bases). This CDR3 spans 14 amino acids. V was clipped by 5 bases and J by 5 bases, with 13 bases between them. Germline CDR1 is MNHEY and CDR2 is SMNVEV (reference sequence). The CDR3 region has the DNA TGTGCCAGCAGTCCCGGCAGGGGCTATCAGCCCCAGCATTTT. Translating gives CASSPGRGYQPQHF.

The chain links TRBV9 to TRBJ2-5, with 8 bases matching TRBD2. Germline CDR1 reads SGDLS; CDR2 reads YYNGEE. The junction had 9 bases not matched to a gene; V was cut back by 4 bases and J by 4 bases. The length of the CDR3 is 15 residues. CDR3 region: CASSTPSGSSETQYF. The CDR3 DNA reads TGTGCCAGCAGCACCCCCAGCGGGAGTTCAGAGACCCAGTACTTC.

The chain uses TRBV7-9 and TRBJ1-1; D is possibly TRBD1 (5 bases). With 5 bases removed from V and 0 bases from J, the gap between germline ends came to 10 bases. The CDR3 has 14 residues. From germline, CDR1 is SEHNR and CDR2 FQNEAQ (reference sequence). The CDR3 nucleotides read TGTGCCAGCAGCCTGGGACTGCTGAACACTGAAGCTTTCTTT. It specifies CASSLGLLNTEAFF.

The chain combines TRBV7-9 with TRBJ1-3; maybe TRBD1 (5 bases). V shed 4 bases and J shed 0 bases, with 13 bases lying between them. Germline CDR1 is SEHNR and CDR2 is FQNEAQ (reference sequence). The CDR3 contains 16 residues. The CDR3 DNA sequence: TGTGCCAGCAGCTCTTGGCTGGGACTCTCTGGAAACACCATATATTTT. Its protein is CASSSWLGLSGNTIYF.

V usage is TRBV19 and J usage is TRBJ1-5; 7 nucleotides match TRBD1. CDR3 size: 15 residues. The germline CDR1 and CDR2 sequences are LNHDA and SQIVND (reference sequence). V lost 3 bases, J lost 4 bases, and 6 bases stayed unmatched. CDR3 region: CASSMEGQLNQPQHF. CDR3 bases: TGTGCCAGTAGTATGGAGGGACAGCTGAATCAGCCCCAGCATTTT.

CDR3 DNA sequence: TGCGCCAGCGCTGGGACTTTCACAGATACGCAGTATTTT. It specifies CASAGTFTDTQYF. This chain uses TRBV5-1 with TRBJ2-3, with D possibly TRBD2 on 6 matching bases. V was clipped by 7 bases and J by 2 bases, with 11 bases between them. The CDR3 sequence is 13 residues long. CDR1 and CDR2 from the germline V gene are SGHRS and YFSETQ.

This rearrangement joins TRBV6-2 or TRBV6-3 to TRBJ1-4, with D maybe TRBD1 (6 bases). Trimming pared 5 bases from V and 3 bases from J, leaving 13 bases between. The CDR3 covers 15 residues. The germline CDR1 and CDR2 sequences are MNHEY and SVGEGT. CDR3 amino acids: CASSQEQGPNEKLFF. CDR3 bases: TGTGCCAGCAGTCAGGAACAGGGACCTAATGAAAAACTGTTTTTT.

The J gene is TRBJ2-7, the V gene TRBV4-1, with 8 bases matching TRBD1. Germline CDR1 reads MGHRA; CDR2 reads YSYEKL. V gave up 4 bases and J gave up 3 bases; unmatched junction bases: 11. This CDR3 contains 16 residues. The CDR3 nucleotides are TGCGCCAGCAGCCCCTATGACAGGGGACAGATCTACGAGCAGTACTTC. This sequence encodes CASSPYDRGQIYEQYF.

The chain is built from TRBV27 and TRBJ2-5; D is possibly TRBD1 (6 bases). V dropped 3 bases and J dropped 5 bases, with 10 bases sitting between them. This CDR3 is built from 13 residues. Germline loops: CDR1 MNHEY, CDR2 SMNVEV (reference sequence). The CDR3 loop reads CASSFHQGETQYF. The CDR3 DNA follows: TGTGCCAGCAGTTTCCACCAGGGGGAGACCCAGTACTTC.

V is TRBV29-1 and J is TRBJ1-1; 9 bases line up with TRBD1. This CDR3 spans 13 amino acids. Losses at the gene ends were 6 bases for V and 1 base for J; bases not matched to a gene: 3. Germline V lookup: CDR1 SQVTM, CDR2 ANQGSEA. The CDR3 protein is CSVQQGANTEAFF. As DNA, the CDR3 is TGCAGCGTACAACAGGGGGCGAACACTGAAGCTTTCTTT.